Following are 20 T cell receptor beta chains from one sample sequenced in a study of blood T cell repertoires in COVID-19. The data were produced by immunoSEQ multiplex PCR, yet TCRdb's version contains in-frame clones alone and is incomplete. The sample lists 300,000 or so clones, roughly 90% occurring once. The material sequenced was peripheral blood. These receptors all come from a woman aged 30 to 39 with COVID-19, enrolled during active disease.

V is TRBV4-1 and J is TRBJ1-2; D is ambiguous. The CDR3 loop spans 16 amino acids. Trimming cost V 0 bases and J 0 bases, with 11 bases left between them. Germline V gene lookup returns CDR1 MGHRA and CDR2 YSYEKL. This CDR3 reads CASSQDPTVSNYGYTF. CDR3 coding DNA: TGCGCCAGCAGCCAAGATCCTACGGTATCTAACTATGGCTACACCTTC.

The chain recombines TRBV27 with TRBJ2-3, with D perhaps matching TRBD2 (5 bases). V gave up 2 bases and J gave up 3 bases, with 6 bases separating them. The CDR3 loop spans 13 amino acids. The germline gives CDR1 MNHEY, CDR2 SMNVEV (reference sequence). The DNA of the CDR3 is TGTGCCAGCAGTTTACGGACTACAGATACGCAGTATTTT. Translation: CASSLRTTDTQYF.

The chain has TRBV6-6 and TRBJ2-5; tentative D call: TRBD1 (6 bases). The CDR3 has 15 residues. V lost 0 bases and J lost 5, with 13 bases in between. In germline, CDR1 is MNHNY, CDR2 SVGAGI (reference sequence). Written as DNA, the CDR3 is TGTGCCAGCAGTTACTCGGGGGCGGGTATGGAGACCCAGTACTTC. Protein sequence: CASSYSGAGMETQYF.

The chain is built from TRBV24-1 and TRBJ2-5; TRBD1 aligns across 7 bases. The V and J ends lost 2 bases and 0 bases, in that order; junction bases with no gene match: 2. The germline V gene has CDR1 KGHDR and CDR2 SFDVKD. The CDR3 has 15 residues. The CDR3 DNA sequence: TGTGCCACCAGTGATTCCGGGACAGACCAAGAGACCCAGTACTTC. As protein: CATSDSGTDQETQYF.

Note on this clone: At one end the junction does not follow the germline gene, possibly because of a read error. This chain joins TRBV5-1 and TRBJ1-1; 7 nucleotides match TRBD1. The CDR3 totals 14 residues. Germline CDR1 SGHRS, CDR2 YFSETQ. CDR3 DNA: TGCGCCAGCAGCCGCATCCCCCGGGACAGCAGTCAACATTTT. This encodes CASSRIPRDSSQHF.

The rearrangement links TRBV5-1 to TRBJ1-4; 7 bases agree with TRBD1. The CDR3 is 14 residues long. The germline CDR1 and CDR2 sequences are SGHRS and YFSETQ. With 5 bases clipped from V and 4 bases from J, the junction kept 5 bases outside the gene matches. CDR3 nucleotides: TGCGCCAGCAGAAGAGGGGGCCTTAATGAAAAACTGTTTTTT. Translated: CASRRGGLNEKLFF.

The rearrangement joins TRBV10-3 to TRBJ2-7; 8 nucleotides agree with TRBD1. The germline CDR1 and CDR2 sequences are ENHRY and SYGVKD. CDR3 length: 13 residues. V shed 8 bases, J shed 3 bases, and the junction held 6 bases outside the gene matches. CDR3 protein: CAIGQQGDYEQYF. CDR3 nucleotides: TGTGCCATCGGTCAACAGGGGGACTACGAGCAGTACTTC.

This sequence joins TRBV19 and TRBJ2-2; 9 bases agree with TRBD2. The junction had 5 bases not matched to a gene; V was cut back by 3 bases and J by 6 bases. The CDR3 length is 15 residues. Germline V gene data show CDR1 as LNHDA and CDR2 as SQIVND (reference sequence). The CDR3 is CASSMWLAGSGELFF. In DNA, the CDR3 is TGTGCCAGTAGTATGTGGCTAGCGGGATCCGGGGAGCTGTTTTTT.

The rearrangement links TRBV9 to TRBJ1-1, with D possibly being TRBD1 (5 bases). The V gene's germline CDR1 is SGDLS and CDR2 YYNGEE. Trimming left V 0 bases short and J 6 bases short, with 9 bases between. The CDR3 is 13 residues long. The CDR3 bases are TGTGCCAGCAGCGTAGCTCCAGGGCCTGAAGCTTTCTTT. Residues: CASSVAPGPEAFF.

The genes are TRBV7-9 and TRBJ1-1, with D perhaps matching TRBD1 (5 bases). CDR3 length: 16 amino acids. From germline, CDR1 is SEHNR and CDR2 FQNEAQ (reference sequence). V lost 5 bases to trimming and J lost 4 bases, with 20 bases between them. CDR3 bases: TGTGCCAGCAGCCCTCACCTTGGGGGGGTGGGCACTGAAGCTTTCTTT. Translated, it gives CASSPHLGGVGTEAFF.

The chain links TRBV29-1 to TRBJ2-1, with a possible D match to TRBD1 (6 bases). Germline V gene data show CDR1 as SQVTM and CDR2 as ANQGSEA. The CDR3 length is 17 residues. The germline V and J ends were trimmed by 7 bases and 0 bases, with 22 bases remaining between them. This CDR3 reads CSADRTQPVYSYNEQFF. Written as DNA, the CDR3 is TGCAGCGCCGACAGGACCCAACCGGTGTACTCCTACAATGAGCAGTTCTTC.

In nucleotides, the CDR3 is TGTGCCAGCAGCTCACCTCAGGGGGCGCTTGGCTACACCTTC. The encoded protein is CASSSPQGALGYTF. The chain employs TRBV7-2 and TRBJ1-2; TRBD1 aligns across 8 bases. Germline CDR1 and CDR2: SGHTA and FQGNSA. The CDR3 sequence is 14 residues long. Losses at the gene ends were 4 bases for V and 7 bases for J; bases not matched to a gene: 8.

This chain joins TRBV28 and TRBJ2-1, with D possibly being TRBD2 (5 bases). The CDR3 has 16 residues. Deletions cut 2 bases from V and 0 bases from J, with 11 bases between. Germline V gene sequence: CDR1 MDHEN, CDR2 SYDVKM. CDR3: CASSLLGSSSYNEQFF. The CDR3 DNA sequence: TGTGCCAGCAGTTTACTTGGGAGTAGCTCCTACAATGAGCAGTTCTTC. The full variable domain, with the rest looked up from reference TRBV28 and TRBJ2-1, is DVKVTQSSRYLVKRTGEKVFLECVQDMDHENMFWYRQDPGLGLRLIYFSYDVKMKEKGDIPEGYSVSREKKERFSLILESASTNQTSMYLCASSLLGSSSYNEQFFGPGTRLTVL.

This CDR3 reads CASSYDRGQSGEQFF. As DNA, the CDR3 is TGTGCCAGCAGTTACGATAGAGGACAGTCCGGTGAGCAGTTCTTC. The rearrangement links TRBV6-2 or TRBV6-3 to TRBJ2-1; a possible D gene is TRBD1 (6 bases). Germline CDR1 MNHEY, CDR2 SVGEGT. CDR3 length equals 15 residues. Trimming cost V 2 bases and J 9 bases, with 17 bases left between them.

The chain links TRBV5-1 to TRBJ2-5; D might be TRBD2 (5 bases). The germline CDR1 and CDR2 sequences are SGHRS and YFSETQ. Trimming took 5 bases from V and 3 from J, leaving 14 bases between them. The CDR3 consists of 14 residues. The CDR3, as DNA: TGCGCCAGCAGACGTGCAGCGGTGGAAGAGACCCAGTACTTC. Protein: CASRRAAVEETQYF.

This sequence joins TRBV28 and TRBJ2-7; 7 nucleotides align to TRBD1. CDR3 length equals 16 residues. V lost 4 bases to trimming and J lost 4 bases; unmatched junction nucleotides: 13. Germline V gives CDR1 MDHEN, CDR2 SYDVKM. CDR3 amino acids: CASSSNEGQRLYEQYF. For the CDR3, the DNA is TGTGCCAGCAGTTCGAACGAGGGACAGCGCTTATACGAGCAGTACTTC.

The genes are TRBV3-1 (or the pseudogene TRBV3-2) and TRBJ2-1; 7 nucleotides agree with TRBD2. J gave up 4 bases and V 4 bases, and 7 bases lay outside the gene matches. Germline CDR1 and CDR2: LGHDT and YNNKEL (reference sequence). The CDR3 length is 15 residues. CDR3 DNA sequence: TGTGCCAGCAGCCGTTCAGCGGGAAGTTACAATGAGCAGTTCTTC. Its protein product is CASSRSAGSYNEQFF.

The rearrangement uses TRBV15 and TRBJ1-2; D perhaps matches TRBD1 (5 bases). CDR1 is LNHNV and CDR2 is YYDKDF in the germline V gene (reference sequence). CDR3 size: 14 residues. V lost 0 bases and J lost 3, with 8 bases in between. In DNA form, the CDR3 reads TGTGCCACCAGCAGAGAGGCGGGGGACTATGGCTACACCTTC. Translated, it gives CATSREAGDYGYTF.

The chain couples TRBV19 to TRBJ1-5, with 9 bases aligning to TRBD1. The CDR3 is made up of 16 amino acids. The J segment lost 5 bases and the V segment lost 3 bases, leaving 8 bases of the junction unmatched. Germline V gives CDR1 LNHDA, CDR2 SQIVND (reference sequence). In nucleotides, the CDR3 is TGTGCCAGTAGTATTTCCGGGACAGGGTACGATCAGCCCCAGCATTTT. It encodes CASSISGTGYDQPQHF.

The chain uses TRBV19 and TRBJ2-2; 9 bases align to TRBD1. This CDR3 is built from 15 residues. Germline V gene sequence: CDR1 LNHDA, CDR2 SQIVND (reference sequence). Germline trimming cut 8 bases from V and 4 bases from J; bases unmatched to any gene: 8. The CDR3 DNA sequence: TGTGCCAGTCTTTCAAGACAGGGGGTCACCGGGGAGCTGTTTTTT. This codes for CASLSRQGVTGELFF.